A selection of T cell receptor beta chains follows, all from one sample in a study of cytomegalovirus exposure and HLA in healthy donors. Profiled with immunoSEQ multiplex PCR; TCRdb holds only in-frame clones, not every one. The profile shows 54,000 or so clones, less than 85% of them singletons. Sequenced sample: PBMCs. The receptors shown here come from a woman aged 55 to 70 in good health and CMV-seropositive. The CDR3 runs from the conserved cysteine through the conserved F or W. The D gene is left open where the match is weak. Clone sizes are given selectively: once, few, many, or a class where the clone is expanded.

D	V	J	size	DNA	CDR3
.	TRBV7-2	TRBJ1-2	.	TGTGCCAGCAGCCCCGACAGTTATGGCTACACCTTC	CASSPDSYGYTF
TRBD1	TRBV6-5	TRBJ2-7	.	TGTGCCAGCAGTAAGGACAGGGTGCCGTTGTACGAGCAGTACTTC	CASSKDRVPLYEQYF
TRBD1	TRBV27	TRBJ1-6	.	TGTGCCAGCAGTTTCGCGGGACAGTGGAGTTCACCCCTCCACTTT	CASSFAGQWSSPLHF
.	TRBV19	TRBJ1-4	.	TGTGCCAGTAGTATAAGTGCCGGGAGTAATGAAAAACTGTTTTTT	CASSISAGSNEKLFF
TRBD1	TRBV7-9	TRBJ1-3	.	TGTGCCAGCAGCTTGGGGGACAGTTTCCCTGGAAACACCATATATTTT	CASSLGDSFPGNTIYF
TRBD1	TRBV2	TRBJ1-1	.	TGTGCCAGCAGCGCCGGGACAGGGAGATTGGGAGCTTTCTTT	CASSAGTGRLGAFF
.	TRBV10-3	TRBJ1-6	medium-sized	TGTGCCATCAGTCCCCGGGACACTGATTCACCCCTCCACTTT	CAISPRDTDSPLHF
.	TRBV4-3	TRBJ2-1	.	TGCGCCAGCAGCCAGGGGGGATACAATGAGCAGTTCTTC	CASSQGGYNEQFF
.	TRBV7-9	TRBJ1-2	once	TGTTCCAGCAGCTTAGTGGATGGTCCCTCGGGTGGCTACACCTTC	CSSSLVDGPSGGYTF
TRBD1	TRBV9	TRBJ1-2	.	TGTGCCAGCAGCGGAGGACAGGGCAGCGGAGGCTACACCTTC	CASSGGQGSGGYTF
.	TRBV19	TRBJ1-5	.	TGTGCCAGTAGTACCGGTCTGAGGGGCAATCAGCCCCAGCATTTT	CASSTGLRGNQPQHF
.	TRBV14	TRBJ1-3	.	TGTGCCAGCAGCCCGACAGGAAACACCATATATTTT	CASSPTGNTIYF
TRBD2	TRBV5-1	TRBJ2-5	.	TGCGCCAGCAGCTTGGCGCTAGCGGGGGAGACCCAGTACTTC	CASSLALAGETQYF
TRBD1	TRBV12-5	TRBJ2-7	.	TGTGCTAGTGGTCCAACGGACAGGGGCATCCACGAGCAGTACTTC	CASGPTDRGIHEQYF
.	TRBV10-3	TRBJ2-2	once	TGTGCCATCAGTGAGGTCCGAGACACCGGGGAGCTGTTTTTT	CAISEVRDTGELFF
TRBD1	TRBV5-1	TRBJ1-1	.	TGCGCCAGCAGCCCACAAGGGACAGGGGCGGGGACTGAAGCTTTCTTT	CASSPQGTGAGTEAFF
.	TRBV19	TRBJ1-2	once	TGTGCCAGTAGCAAGACAGGAGGAAATAACTATGGCTACACCTTC	CASSKTGGNNYGYTF
.	TRBV5-5	TRBJ1-5	.	TGTGCCAGCAGCTTGGCAAACTTCAATCAGCCCCAGCATTTT	CASSLANFNQPQHF
.	TRBV10-3	TRBJ2-5	.	TGTGCCATCAGGGAATCAGGGGACGAGACCCAGTACTTC	CAIRESGDETQYF
TRBD2	TRBV19	TRBJ2-7	few	TGTGCCAGTAGGTCCCCTGGCGGGGGGGACTACGAGCAGTACTTC	CASRSPGGGDYEQYF
.	TRBV19	TRBJ1-1	once	TGTGCCAGTAGTATAGACCTCCCTACTGAAGCTTTCTTT	CASSIDLPTEAFF
.	TRBV5-1	TRBJ1-2	.	TGCGCCAGCAGCTTGGAGGGGAACTATGGCTACACCTTC	CASSLEGNYGYTF
TRBD1	TRBV15	TRBJ2-2	.	TGTGCCACCAGCAGAATTCCGGGACAGGGGCCCACCGGGGAGCTGTTTTTT	CATSRIPGQGPTGELFF
TRBD2	TRBV6-5	TRBJ2-7	.	TGTGCCAGCAGTACCCCGGGAGGGACGAGGTACGAGCAGTACTTC	CASSTPGGTRYEQYF
TRBD1	TRBV7-9	TRBJ1-1	.	TGTGCCAGCATCAGAGGGGCAGGGGGGAACACTGAAGCTTTCTTT	CASIRGAGGNTEAFF
.	TRBV18	TRBJ1-2	few	TGTGCCAGCTCACCACCAGGCAGGGCGGATGGCTACACCTTC	CASSPPGRADGYTF
TRBD1	TRBV6-5	TRBJ1-1	.	TGTGCCAGCAGTGCTACAGGGGGAACTGAAGCTTTCTTT	CASSATGGTEAFF
TRBD2	TRBV7-2	TRBJ2-1	.	TGTGCCAGCAGAGAAGCGGGGAGCTCCTACAATGAGCAGTTCTTC	CASREAGSSYNEQFF
TRBD2	TRBV7-7	TRBJ2-3	.	TGTGCTAGCAGCTACGGACTAGCGGGCGATACGCAGTATTTT	CASSYGLAGDTQYF
.	TRBV6-1	TRBJ1-2	.	TGTGCCAGCTGGCGAGGGTCCGGCTACACCTTC	CASWRGSGYTF
TRBD1	TRBV2	TRBJ2-7	.	TGTGCCAGCACCCGACAGGGGGCAGGCGAGCAGTACTTC	CASTRQGAGEQYF
TRBD1	TRBV11-2	TRBJ1-1	few	TGTGCCAGCAGCGCCCGGGACAGGGGTTTCACTGAAGCTTTCTTT	CASSARDRGFTEAFF
TRBD1	TRBV7-9	TRBJ1-1	.	TGTGCCAGCAGCCCGGACAGGGGGCTCGAGAACACTGAAGCTTTCTTT	CASSPDRGLENTEAFF
TRBD1	TRBV19	TRBJ2-2	.	TGTGCCAGTAGTCCGGACAGGGCGGACACCGGGGAGCTGTTTTTT	CASSPDRADTGELFF
.	TRBV19	TRBJ1-2	.	TGTGCCAGTAGTAACAGCCCCATCGGCTATACAGGCTACACCTTC	CASSNSPIGYTGYTF
.	TRBV29-1	TRBJ1-3	.	TGCAGCGTCCCTCTAGGAAACACCATATATTTT	CSVPLGNTIYF
TRBD1	TRBV5-8	TRBJ2-2	once	TGTGCCAGCAGCTTGGGATGGACAGGAAACACCGGGGAGCTGTTTTTT	CASSLGWTGNTGELFF
.	TRBV10-2	TRBJ2-5	.	TGCGCCAGCAGTGAGCCCGGGGCCCTCGCGGGGGCGGGAGAGACCCAGTACTTC	CASSEPGALAGAGETQYF
.	TRBV7-9	TRBJ2-1	.	TGTGCCAGCAGCTCGAGTCTAAGACAGTTCTTC	CASSSSLRQFF
TRBD2	TRBV6-5	TRBJ2-1	.	TGTGCCAGCATCACCGGGGGGGGTTCTGATAATGAGCAGTTCTTC	CASITGGGSDNEQFF
.	TRBV7-2	TRBJ2-5	.	TGTGCCAGCAGTACACGCACAGAACGGGAGACCCAGTACTTC	CASSTRTERETQYF
.	TRBV6-6	TRBJ1-2	few	TGTGCCAGCTCCCCAAGCCCATCTGCCTATGGCTACACCTTC	CASSPSPSAYGYTF
.	TRBV27	TRBJ2-2	few	TGTGCCAGCAGTTTAGCTACGAACACCGGGGAGCTGTTTTTT	CASSLATNTGELFF
.	TRBV19	TRBJ1-5	few	TGTGCCAGTAGTATTCTCTGGGCCTCCAATCAGCCCCAGCATTTT	CASSILWASNQPQHF
.	TRBV29-1	TRBJ2-3	.	TGCAGCGTTGAAGGACTAGTAAGCACAGATACGCAGTATTTT	CSVEGLVSTDTQYF
.	TRBV30	TRBJ2-3	.	TGTGCCTGGAGTAGGGGGAGGGCCTACACAGATACGCAGTATTTT	CAWSRGRAYTDTQYF
.	TRBV4-3	TRBJ2-3	.	TGCGCCAGCAGCCAAGAGGGGGGAGATACGCAGTATTTT	CASSQEGGDTQYF
TRBD1	TRBV5-6	TRBJ2-2	once	TGTGCCAGCAGCTTCCCAGGGGGTCAGGGCGGGGAGCTGTTTTTT	CASSFPGGQGGELFF
.	TRBV5-1	TRBJ2-1	.	TGCGCCAGCAGCTTGGGAGACAATGAGCAGTTCTTC	CASSLGDNEQFF
.	TRBV6-5	TRBJ1-5	.	TGTGCCAGCCAAGAAATCTCCGGAGCGAATCAGCCCCAGCATTTT	CASQEISGANQPQHF
TRBD2	TRBV9	TRBJ2-3	.	TGTGCCAGCAGCGCTAGCGGGAAATTAGATACGCAGTATTTT	CASSASGKLDTQYF